The clone carrying this TCR beta chain was seen a single time. Its antigen is unidentified. The sample belongs to a study of CD4 T cells in relation to SARS-CoV-2 and coronaviruses. Study context: After less than 11 days of antigen culture, PBMC TCR beta CDR3s were sequenced.

Unexposed donor CD4+ T cells date from about 2011-2018, before the COVID-19 pandemic. After nine to ten days of culture, CD4+ T cells were isolated. Unexposed-donor CD4+ T cells were probed with SARS-CoV-2 S/N and four cold-coronavirus spikes, cells permitting. PBMCs were plated at a few million per well in IL-2-containing medium. TCRdb keeps only in-frame clones here, not all; method: immunoSEQ multiplex PCR. The table shows some 15,000 clones, with around three quarters occurring only once. Sequencing was done on a sample of CD4+ T cells from PBMCs, cultured in vitro. This TCR came from a human donor in good health.

For the CDR3, the DNA is TGTGCCAGCAGACTAGCGGGAGGGGGAGGGGACATTCAGTACTTC. Protein product: CASRLAGGGGDIQYF. This chain links TRBV11-2 with TRBJ2-4; 13 nucleotides align to TRBD2. Germline CDR1 SGHAT, CDR2 FQNNGV. The CDR3 runs 15 residues. With 6 bases clipped from V and 8 bases from J, the junction kept 7 bases outside the gene matches.